The 24 T cell receptor beta chains reported below all come from one sample, sequenced in a study of tumor and adjacent non-tumor tissue in lung cancer. The library came from three nested PCR rounds adapted from ARM-PCR protocols. TCRdb reprocessed the multiplex PCR reads with MiXCR, giving one entry per CDR3 protein. The sample holds about 50,000 distinct CDR3 sequences, about 79% seen once. This sample's RNA came from whole unsorted tissue. This non-tumor lung sample came from over 3 cm beyond the tumor edge. Sequenced: distant non-tumor lung tissue. These receptors came from a woman aged 60-75 years with non-small cell lung cancer.

On this clonotype: The conserved final phenylalanine or tryptophan is absent from the CDR3, which likely points to a read error. V gene TRBV6-5 combines with J gene TRBJ2-3, with TRBD2 matching over 9 bases. Germline V gives CDR1 MNHEY, CDR2 SVGAGI. The CDR3 is 15 residues long. V shed 6 bases and J 3 bases; nucleotides not matched to a gene: 7. The CDR3 DNA reads TGTGCCAGCAGCCTAGCGGGGTGGCCGACAGATACGCAGTATTCT. It specifies CASSLAGWPTDTQYS.

The V and J genes are TRBV6-5 and TRBJ2-3; TRBD1 or TRBD2 may be the D gene (5 bases each). Trimming took off 2 bases at V and 4 bases at J, with 25 bases between the two ends. CDR3 length equals 19 residues. Germline values: CDR1 MNHEY, CDR2 SVGAGI. CDR3 coding DNA: TGTGCCAGCAGTTACACGGGTTCTAGCTGGGGCTCTAGCCCAGATACGCAGTATTTT. It encodes CASSYTGSSWGSSPDTQYF.

Note on this clonotype: A much larger clonotype is one base distant, so this may be a read error. CDR3 loop: CASTHSKLGGLNTEELFF. CDR3 sequence (DNA): TGCGCCAGCACCCACAGTAAGCTGGGAGGTTTGAACACCGAGGAGCTGTTTTTT. The chain carries TRBV5-1 and TRBJ2-2, with D maybe TRBD2 (6 bases). The CDR3 spans 18 residues. From germline, CDR1 is SGHRS and CDR2 YFSETQ. The full variable domain, with the rest looked up from reference TRBV5-1 and TRBJ2-2, is KAGVTQTPRYLIKTRGQQVTLSCSPISGHRSVSWYQQTPGQGLQFLFEYFSETQRNKGNFPGRFSGRQFSNSRSEMNVSTLELGDSALYLCASTHSKLGGLNTEELFFGEGSRLTVL.

The V gene is TRBV20-1, the J gene TRBJ2-5, with 7 bases that match TRBD2. Germline V gene lookup returns CDR1 DFQATT and CDR2 SNEGSKA (reference sequence). Trimming took 7 bases from V and 5 from J; bases not matched to a gene: 16. CDR3 length equals 15 residues. DNA for the CDR3: TGCAGTGTTCCCTGGACTAGGGTGGCCTTTGAGACCCAGTACTTC. Protein sequence: CSVPWTRVAFETQYF.

Worth noting for this clonotype: A much larger clone sits a single nucleotide away, making a read error possible. The chain uses TRBV28 and TRBJ1-5, with D possibly matching TRBD1 (5 bases). The CDR3 has 16 residues. The V end lost 4 bases, the J end lost 9 bases, and 22 bases lay between the germline ends. Germline CDR1 is MDHEN and CDR2 is SYDVKM. DNA of the CDR3: TGTGCCAGCAGTTCCCGAGGGACCCCCGGGGGACTGCCCCAGCATTTT. Amino acid sequence: CASSSRGTPGGLPQHF.

The chain combines TRBV2 with TRBJ2-1, with D possibly being TRBD1 (7 bases). With 6 bases removed from V and 10 bases from J, the gap between germline ends came to 22 bases. This CDR3 contains 15 residues. In germline, CDR1 is SNHLY, CDR2 FYNNEI. CDR3 nucleotides: TGTGCCAGCAGCTACTTGGAGCAGGGGGGTGGAGAGCAGTTCTTC. Translating it yields CASSYLEQGGGEQFF.

This clonotype was counted a single time. Without the conserved terminal phenylalanine or tryptophan, this CDR3 likely stems from a read error. This sequence joins TRBV6-2 or TRBV6-3 and TRBJ2-4, with D unclear. CDR1 is MNHEY, CDR2 SVGEGT, per germline. This CDR3 has 13 residues. The CDR3 DNA reads TGTGCCAGCAGATACGATGTCCAAAATATTCAGTACATC. This gives the protein CASRYDVQNIQYI.

This clonotype was seen many times. A read error may explain this, as a much larger clone is one base away. The chain joins TRBV6-5 to TRBJ1-1; 8 bases are a match to TRBD1. Germline V gene sequence: CDR1 MNHEY, CDR2 SVGAGI. V shed 8 bases, J shed 0 bases, and the junction held 8 bases outside the gene matches. The CDR3 consists of 15 residues. CDR3 residues: CASGDTGGVNTEAFF. CDR3 DNA: TGTGCCAGCGGGGACACAGGGGGGGTGAACACTGAAGCTTTCTTT.

A word on this clonotype: A much larger clonotype is one base distant, so this may be a read error. The V gene is TRBV7-8, the J gene TRBJ2-2; D may match TRBD1 or TRBD2 (5 bases each). V was pared by 0 bases and J by 4 bases, with 12 bases between. Germline lookup yields CDR1 SGHVS and CDR2 FQNEAQ. The CDR3 length is 16 residues. The CDR3 region has the DNA TGTGCCAGCAGCTTAGCATGGGGGTTTGCCACCGGGGAGCTGTTTTTT. Its protein is CASSLAWGFATGELFF.

J is TRBJ1-3 and V is TRBV11-2; D is ambiguous. This CDR3 contains 16 residues. CDR1 and CDR2 (germline): SGHAT, FQNNGV. Trimming shortened V by 2 bases and J by 2 bases, and 13 bases separated the two germline ends. The CDR3 loop reads CASSLRADQTGNTIYF. DNA for the CDR3: TGTGCCAGCAGCTTAAGGGCTGATCAGACTGGAAACACCATATATTTT.

This clonotype was seen many times. The chain has TRBV20-1 and TRBJ2-1; possibly TRBD2 for D (5 bases). The V and J ends lost 0 bases and 9 bases respectively, with 9 bases between them. CDR3 length equals 12 residues. Germline V CDR1 and CDR2: DFQATT, SNEGSKA (reference sequence). The CDR3 sequence: CSARDLRAEQFF. The DNA of the CDR3 is TGCAGTGCTAGAGATTTGAGGGCTGAGCAGTTCTTC.

J is TRBJ1-2 and V is TRBV6-1; 8 nucleotides line up with TRBD1. Germline V gene sequence: CDR1 MNHNS, CDR2 SASEGT. The CDR3 loop spans 16 amino acids. CDR3 bases: TGTACAAGCAGTGAAAACCGGGACAGGCCTAACTATGGCTACACCTTC. Translation gives CTSSENRDRPNYGYTF.

This clonotype appeared many times. The chain is built from TRBV21-1 and TRBJ2-4; the tabulated D call, TRBD1, remains unverified against the DNA. TRBV21-1 is designated a pseudogene. The length of the CDR3 is 15 residues. CDR3 sequence reads: CASSLTGLAKNIQYF. In nucleotides, the CDR3 is TGTGCCAGCAGCCTGACAGGGCTAGCCAAAAACATTCAGTACTTC.

As to this clonotype: One junction end disagrees with the germline gene, perhaps due to a read error. The genes are TRBV11-2 and TRBJ1-2; no definite D call. CDR1 is SGHAT, CDR2 FQNNGV, per germline. The CDR3 loop spans 12 amino acids. The CDR3 region is CVSSLGWGAYTF. The CDR3, as DNA: TGTGTCAGCAGCTTAGGTTGGGGAGCCTACACCTTC.

This clonotype has more than one count but fewer than ten. One base away lies a much larger clone, so this may be a sequencing read error. This chain links TRBV4-2 with TRBJ1-1; 9 bases agree with TRBD1. The CDR3 consists of 16 residues. Germline values: CDR1 LGHNA, CDR2 YNFKEQ. CDR3 DNA sequence: TGTGCCAGCGGCCAAGAATGCGGGACAGGGCCCACTGAAGCTTTCTTT. This encodes CASGQECGTGPTEAFF.

Worth noting for this clonotype: A junction boundary mismatches the germline segment, possibly from a read error. The chain employs TRBV4-3 and TRBJ2-4, with D tentatively TRBD1 (6 bases). The CDR3 covers 15 residues. Per the germline V gene, CDR1 is LGHNA and CDR2 is YSLEER. The CDR3: CASSLSWTAETIHYF. The CDR3 coding sequence is TGCGCCAGCAGCCTTTCCTGGACAGCTGAAACCATTCACTACTTC.

As regards this clonotype: The germline gene is not matched at one end of the junction; a read error may be the cause. The gene calls are TRBV6-2 or TRBV6-3 and TRBJ2-1; TRBD1 agrees at 7 bases. The CDR3 contains 12 residues. CDR1 is MNHEY, CDR2 SVGEGT, per germline. The CDR3 coding sequence is TGTGCCAGCAGTCACTCCGGGACAGAGAACTTCTTC. This gives the protein CASSHSGTENFF.

For this clonotype: With a much larger clone just one base away, this may be a read error. This likely comes from a read error, as the CDR3 has no conserved phenylalanine or tryptophan at its end. CDR3 coding DNA: TGTGCCAGCAGCTTAAACGGGGAGACCCAGTACTTA. Encoded protein: CASSLNGETQYL. The genes are TRBV7-3 and TRBJ2-5, with D hard to call. Germline lookup yields CDR1 SGHTA and CDR2 FQGTGA. Trimming took 1 base from V and 5 from J, leaving 5 bases between them. The CDR3 extends over 12 amino acids.

In regard to this clonotype: Compared with germline, one end of the junction differs, possibly owing to a read error. This chain uses TRBV4-3 with TRBJ1-2; 8 positions agree with TRBD1. The CDR3 consists of 13 residues. Germline CDR1 reads LGHNA; CDR2 reads YSLEER. The CDR3 here is CASRQRTGNGYTF. CDR3 coding DNA: TGCGCCAGCCGCCAGAGGACAGGGAATGGCTACACCTTC.

In the case of this clonotype: This clone may be a read error of a much larger clone one base away. The chain combines TRBV20-1 with TRBJ1-6, with D maybe TRBD1 (5 bases). Per the germline V gene, CDR1 is DFQATT and CDR2 is SNEGSKA (reference sequence). The CDR3 covers 13 residues. The CDR3 loop reads CSDERGRGSPPHF. CDR3 DNA sequence: TGCAGTGACGAACGGGGCCGAGGTTCACCCCCCCACTTT.

Concerning this clonotype itself: A read error may produce the germline difference seen at one junction end. The V call is TRBV11-2, the J call TRBJ2-5; TRBD1 matches at 9 bases. Germline lookup yields CDR1 SGHAT and CDR2 FQNNGV. The CDR3 loop spans 14 amino acids. CDR3: CASTWDRAGETQYF. The CDR3 DNA is TGTGCCAGCACCTGGGACAGGGCGGGAGAGACTCAGTACTTC.

This clonotype showed up just a few times. This chain joins TRBV7-9 and TRBJ1-2; TRBD1 aligns across 10 bases. The CDR3 extends over 15 amino acids. Trimming removed 4 bases from V and 7 bases from J; junction bases left unmatched: 9. Looked up from germline, CDR1 is SEHNR and CDR2 is FQNEAQ (reference sequence). The CDR3: CASSSTGTGDRGYTF. The DNA for the CDR3 is TGTGCCAGCAGCTCAACCGGGACAGGGGATCGTGGCTACACCTTC.

This clonotype has only a few counts. V gene TRBV29-1 combines with J gene TRBJ2-3; D ambiguous. The CDR3 sequence is 15 residues long. V was trimmed by 6 bases and J by 6 bases, leaving 22 bases between them. Germline CDR1 is SQVTM and CDR2 is ANQGSEA. CDR3 nucleotide sequence: TGCAGCGTCCCCCAACTAACACCGACGGTGGATACGCAGTATTTT. Translation: CSVPQLTPTVDTQYF.

A remark on this clonotype: At one boundary the junction diverges from the germline segment, which might be a read error. CDR3 loop: CASSQQLGGVAGEMFF. CDR3 nucleotides: TGCGCCAGCAGCCAACAACTAGGGGGAGTTGCCGGGGAGATGTTTTTT. The rearrangement links TRBV4-3 to TRBJ2-2; tentatively, D is TRBD1 (6 bases). The germline gives CDR1 LGHNA, CDR2 YSLEER. The CDR3 has 16 amino acids.